What follows describes a single TCR beta chain. This specimen comes from a study of blood T cell repertoires in COVID-19. Looked up from germline, CDR1 is SGHRS and CDR2 is YFSETQ. V lost 3 bases to trimming and J lost 10 bases; unmatched junction nucleotides: 14. The CDR3 sequence is 17 residues long. Under the authors' procedure: The authors estimated nucleated cell counts from reference gene primer amplification. Clones were sequenced by immunoSEQ multiplex PCR, and TCRdb holds only the in-frame ones, with some missing. V, J and clone size are those of that table, while D and trimming were read from the DNA. The sample has some 270,000 clones, 75% to 95% seen once.

This rearrangement joins TRBV5-1 to TRBJ1-6, with 9 bases lining up with TRBD1. This sequence was found in a man aged 35 to 55 who had been exposed to COVID-19. The sample comprised PBMCs or T cells enriched from blood (not recorded which). The CDR3 bases are TGCGCCAGCAGCTCGAGGGCCCCGGGACAGGGACGGTCACCCCTCCACTTT. Residues: CASSSRAPGQGRSPLHF.